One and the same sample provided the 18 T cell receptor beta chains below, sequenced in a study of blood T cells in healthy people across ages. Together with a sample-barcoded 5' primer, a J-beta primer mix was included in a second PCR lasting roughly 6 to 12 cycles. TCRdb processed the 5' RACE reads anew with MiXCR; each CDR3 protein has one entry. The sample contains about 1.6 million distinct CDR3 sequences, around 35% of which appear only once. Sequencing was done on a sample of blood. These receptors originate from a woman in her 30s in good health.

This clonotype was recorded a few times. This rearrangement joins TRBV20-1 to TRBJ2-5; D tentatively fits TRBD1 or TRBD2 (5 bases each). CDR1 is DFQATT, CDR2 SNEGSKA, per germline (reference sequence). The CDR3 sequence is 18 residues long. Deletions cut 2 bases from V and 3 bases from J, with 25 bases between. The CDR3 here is CSARLGISGPRAKETQYF. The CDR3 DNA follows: TGCAGTGCTAGACTTGGCATCTCGGGGCCCAGGGCTAAAGAGACCCAGTACTTC.

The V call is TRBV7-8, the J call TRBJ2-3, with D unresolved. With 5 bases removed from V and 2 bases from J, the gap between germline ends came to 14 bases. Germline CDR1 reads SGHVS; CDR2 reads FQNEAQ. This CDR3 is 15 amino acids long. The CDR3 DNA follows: TGTGCCAGCAGCGTCGTAACCGGATACACAGATACGCAGTATTTT. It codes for CASSVVTGYTDTQYF.

Here the CDR3 reads CASSLAPGAQNTEAFF. The DNA of the CDR3 is TGTGCCAGCAGCTTAGCGCCGGGGGCACAGAACACTGAAGCTTTCTTT. The chain has TRBV7-9 and TRBJ1-1; a possible D gene is TRBD1 (6 bases). With 0 bases removed from V and 1 base from J, the gap between germline ends came to 12 bases. Germline CDR1 SEHNR, CDR2 FQNEAQ (reference sequence). The CDR3 length is 16 residues.

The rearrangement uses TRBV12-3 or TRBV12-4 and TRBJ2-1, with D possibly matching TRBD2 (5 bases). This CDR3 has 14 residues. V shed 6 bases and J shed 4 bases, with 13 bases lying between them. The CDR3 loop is CASSDYARYNEQFF. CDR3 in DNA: TGTGCCAGCAGCGACTACGCCCGATACAATGAGCAGTTCTTC.

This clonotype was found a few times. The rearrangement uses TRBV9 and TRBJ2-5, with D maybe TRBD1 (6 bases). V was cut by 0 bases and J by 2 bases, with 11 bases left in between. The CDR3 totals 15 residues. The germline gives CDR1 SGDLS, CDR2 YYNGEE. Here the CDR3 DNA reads TGTGCCAGCAGCGTAGACGGACAGATACAAGAGACCCAGTACTTC. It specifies CASSVDGQIQETQYF.

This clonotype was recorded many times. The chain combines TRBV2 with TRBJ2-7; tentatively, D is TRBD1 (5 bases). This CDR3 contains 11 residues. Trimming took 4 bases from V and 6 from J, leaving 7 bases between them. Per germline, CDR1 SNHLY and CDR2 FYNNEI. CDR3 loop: CASSVRGEQYF. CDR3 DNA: TGTGCCAGCAGTGTTAGGGGCGAGCAGTACTTC.

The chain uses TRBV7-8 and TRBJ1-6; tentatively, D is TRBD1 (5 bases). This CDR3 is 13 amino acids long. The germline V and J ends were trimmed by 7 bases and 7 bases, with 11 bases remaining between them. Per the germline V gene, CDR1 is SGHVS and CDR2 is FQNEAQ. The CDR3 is CASILKGNSPLHF. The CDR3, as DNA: TGTGCCAGCATCCTTAAGGGGAATTCACCCCTCCACTTT.

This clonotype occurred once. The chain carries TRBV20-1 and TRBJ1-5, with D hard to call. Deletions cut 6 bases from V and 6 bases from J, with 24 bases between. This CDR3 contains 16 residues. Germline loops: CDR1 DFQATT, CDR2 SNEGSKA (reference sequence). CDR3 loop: CSAAYRGRTGGQPQHF. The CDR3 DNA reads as TGCAGTGCCGCCTATCGAGGTCGAACGGGAGGTCAGCCCCAGCATTTT.

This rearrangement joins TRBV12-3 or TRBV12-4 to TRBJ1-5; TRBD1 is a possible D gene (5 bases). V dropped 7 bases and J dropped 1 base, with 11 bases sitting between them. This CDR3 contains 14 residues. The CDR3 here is CASTLGLSNQPQHF. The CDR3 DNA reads TGTGCCAGCACGTTGGGGCTGAGCAATCAGCCCCAGCATTTT.

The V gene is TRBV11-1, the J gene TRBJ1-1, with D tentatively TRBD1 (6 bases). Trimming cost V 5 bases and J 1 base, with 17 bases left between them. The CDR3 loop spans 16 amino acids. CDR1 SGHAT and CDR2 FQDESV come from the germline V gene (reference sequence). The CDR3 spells CASSHSAGARNTEAFF. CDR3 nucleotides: TGTGCCAGCAGCCACTCGGCAGGGGCGAGGAACACTGAAGCTTTCTTT.

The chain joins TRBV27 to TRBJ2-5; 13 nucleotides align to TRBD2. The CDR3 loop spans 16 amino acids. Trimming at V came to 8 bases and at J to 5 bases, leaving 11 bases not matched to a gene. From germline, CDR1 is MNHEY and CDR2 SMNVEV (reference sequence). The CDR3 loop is CASGGLAGVPLETQYF. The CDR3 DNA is TGTGCCAGCGGCGGACTAGCGGGAGTCCCCCTGGAGACCCAGTACTTC.

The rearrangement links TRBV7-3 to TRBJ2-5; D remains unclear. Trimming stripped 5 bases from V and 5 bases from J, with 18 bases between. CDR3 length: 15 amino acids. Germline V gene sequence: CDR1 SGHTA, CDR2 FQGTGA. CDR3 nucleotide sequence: TGTGCCAGCAGCCTCCCCCCCGAGCCGGAGGAGACCCAGTACTTC. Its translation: CASSLPPEPEETQYF.

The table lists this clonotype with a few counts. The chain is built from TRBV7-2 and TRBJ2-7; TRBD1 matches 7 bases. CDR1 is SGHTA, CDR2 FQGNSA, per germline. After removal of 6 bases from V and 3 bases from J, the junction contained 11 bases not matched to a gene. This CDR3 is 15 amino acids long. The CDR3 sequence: CASSRRTGDHYEQYF. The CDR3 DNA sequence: TGTGCCAGCAGTCGGAGGACAGGCGATCACTACGAGCAGTACTTC.

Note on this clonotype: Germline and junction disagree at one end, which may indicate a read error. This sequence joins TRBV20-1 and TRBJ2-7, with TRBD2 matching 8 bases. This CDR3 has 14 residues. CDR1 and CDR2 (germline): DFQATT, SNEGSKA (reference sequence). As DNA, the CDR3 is TGCAGTGCCGGGGGGCTAGCGGGCTCCTACGAGCGGTACTTC. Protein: CSAGGLAGSYERYF.

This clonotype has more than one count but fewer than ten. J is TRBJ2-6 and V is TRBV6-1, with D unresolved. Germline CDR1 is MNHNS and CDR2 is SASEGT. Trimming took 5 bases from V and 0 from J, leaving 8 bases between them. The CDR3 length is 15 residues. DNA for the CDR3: TGTGCCAGCAGTAAGGGCCACTCTGGGGCCAACGTCCTGACTTTC. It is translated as CASSKGHSGANVLTF.

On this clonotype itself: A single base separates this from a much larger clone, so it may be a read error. The CDR3 here is CASPSGNYNEQFF. In DNA, the CDR3 is TGTGCCAGCCCTAGCGGGAATTACAATGAGCAGTTCTTC. The chain has TRBV6-5 and TRBJ2-1; 9 nucleotides agree with TRBD2. This CDR3 has 13 residues. In germline, CDR1 is MNHEY, CDR2 SVGAGI. Trimming at V came to 8 bases and at J to 4 bases, leaving 3 bases not matched to a gene.

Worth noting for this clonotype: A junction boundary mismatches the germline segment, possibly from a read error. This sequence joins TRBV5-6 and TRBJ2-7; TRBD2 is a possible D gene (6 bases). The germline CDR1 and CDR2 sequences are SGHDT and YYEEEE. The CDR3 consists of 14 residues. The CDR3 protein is CAGSRGGGPYEQYF. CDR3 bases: TGTGCCGGCAGCAGAGGAGGAGGGCCTTACGAGCAGTACTTC.

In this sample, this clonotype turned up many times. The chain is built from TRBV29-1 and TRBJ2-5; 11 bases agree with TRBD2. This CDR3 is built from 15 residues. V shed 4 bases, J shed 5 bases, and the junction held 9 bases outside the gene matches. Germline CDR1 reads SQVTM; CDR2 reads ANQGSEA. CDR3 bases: TGCAGCGTTGTTAGCGGGAGGGCCACGGGGGAGACCCAGTACTTC. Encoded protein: CSVVSGRATGETQYF. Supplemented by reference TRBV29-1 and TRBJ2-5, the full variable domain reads SAVISQKPSRDICQRGTSLTIQCQVDSQVTMMFWYRQQPGQSLTLIATANQGSEATYESGFVIDKFPISRPNLTFSTLTVSNMSPEDSSIYLCSVVSGRATGETQYFGPGTRLLVL.